A selection of T cell receptor beta chains follows, all from one sample in a study of identical twins. TCRdb redid the calling of the 5' RACE reads with MiXCR, one entry per CDR3 protein. The table includes 400,000 to 500,000 distinct CDR3 sequences, 18% detected once. The sample taken for sequencing was naive T cells sorted from blood. The receptors were sampled from a man aged 50 to 59 in good health. The CDR3 runs from the conserved cysteine through the conserved F or W. The order of the fields is CDR3 DNA, CDR3 protein, J gene, CDR3 length, D gene, V gene, clone size. A D gene is named only where the DNA matches it firmly. Clone size appears in some rows only: once, few, many, or a class for an expanded clone.

TGCAGCGTTGAGGAGGGACAGGGCTACGAGCAGTACTTC	CSVEEGQGYEQYF	TRBJ2-7	13	TRBD1	TRBV29-1	-
TGCGCCAGCAGCCAAGATGCGGCAGCTGAAGCTTTCTTT	CASSQDAAAEAFF	TRBJ1-1	13	-	TRBV4-3	many
TGCAGTGCTAGACCAGCGGGGGAGGTCGGGGAGCTGTTTTTT	CSARPAGEVGELFF	TRBJ2-2	14	TRBD2	TRBV20-1	few
TGTGCCAGCAGCGCCGGGACAGGGGTCGACGAGCAGTACTTC	CASSAGTGVDEQYF	TRBJ2-7	14	TRBD1	TRBV6-1	-
TGTGCCAGCAGTTTTTCCAACTCTGGGGCCAACGTCCTGACTTTC	CASSFSNSGANVLTF	TRBJ2-6	15	-	TRBV12-3/TRBV12-4	-
TGTGCCAGCACCAAATTGGGGCTTGGGGAGACCCAGTACTTC	CASTKLGLGETQYF	TRBJ2-5	14	-	TRBV12-3/TRBV12-4	many
TGTGCCACCAGTTCAGGTGGAATTGAGGGCTACACCTTC	CATSSGGIEGYTF	TRBJ1-2	13	-	TRBV24-1	-
TGTGCCAGCAGTTGGGCCCGACTAGCGGGAGGCCTCTCCTACAATGAGCAGTTCTTC	CASSWARLAGGLSYNEQFF	TRBJ2-1	19	TRBD2	TRBV12-3/TRBV12-4	-
TGTGCCAGCAGCTTAATTCGGGTTGACAGCTCCTACAATGAGCAGTTCTTC	CASSLIRVDSSYNEQFF	TRBJ2-1	17	-	TRBV7-9	many
TGTGCCATCAGTGAGGAACCGGTCGGATCTAATGAAAAACTGTTTTTT	CAISEEPVGSNEKLFF	TRBJ1-4	16	-	TRBV10-3	-
TGTGCCAGTAGTATGGGCATATACAATGAGCAGTTCTTC	CASSMGIYNEQFF	TRBJ2-1	13	-	TRBV19	many
TGCAGTGCCCCGAAGTGGGACCGACGACGCTATGGCTACACCTTC	CSAPKWDRRRYGYTF	TRBJ1-2	15	-	TRBV20-1	-
TGTGCCAGCAGCTTGGATCCAGGCTCTAATGAAAAACTGTTTTTT	CASSLDPGSNEKLFF	TRBJ1-4	15	-	TRBV5-5	once
TGTGCCAGCAGTAACCCTGACAGGGGTGGCTACACCTTC	CASSNPDRGGYTF	TRBJ1-2	13	TRBD1	TRBV12-3/TRBV12-4	-
TGCAGTGCGGAGACCGGGACAGCTTTTGAAAAACTGTTTTTT	CSAETGTAFEKLFF	TRBJ1-4	14	TRBD1	TRBV20-1	few
TGTGCCAGCAGTTCCGGACTAGCGGTATACAATGAGCAGTTCTTC	CASSSGLAVYNEQFF	TRBJ2-1	15	TRBD2	TRBV6-5	many
TGTGCCAGCAGGATGCTGCGGGGAAAATACAATGAGCAGTTCTTC	CASRMLRGKYNEQFF	TRBJ2-1	15	-	TRBV2	-
TGTGCCAGCAGCTTGCTTGGGGCACCAGGCTCCTACGAGCAGTACTTC	CASSLLGAPGSYEQYF	TRBJ2-7	16	-	TRBV5-8	-
TGTGCCAGCAGCGACTTACTAGCGGGAGGCTATGAGCAGTTCTTC	CASSDLLAGGYEQFF	TRBJ2-1	15	TRBD2	TRBV7-8	few
TGTGCCACCAGCAGAGATTTCATTGAGCAGTTCTTC	CATSRDFIEQFF	TRBJ2-1	12	-	TRBV15	few
TGTGCCAGCAGCTCGCGGGCTAGCGGATTCTACGAGCAGTACTTC	CASSSRASGFYEQYF	TRBJ2-7	15	TRBD2	TRBV28	-
TGCAGTGCTCTCTTGTTACAGGGGACAATGAACAATGAGCAGTTCTTC	CSALLLQGTMNNEQFF	TRBJ2-1	16	TRBD1	TRBV20-1	-
TGTGCCAGCAGCCCCAGGGGGCTGTACAATGAGCAGTTCTTC	CASSPRGLYNEQFF	TRBJ2-1	14	TRBD1	TRBV5-5	-
TGTGCCTGGAGTCGTACAAACAAGGATACGCAGTATTTT	CAWSRTNKDTQYF	TRBJ2-3	13	-	TRBV30	few
TGCGCCAGCGCCGGGACAGCTAATTCACCCCTCCACTTT	CASAGTANSPLHF	TRBJ1-6	13	TRBD1	TRBV4-3	many
TGTGCCAGCAGCAAAGAAGAGGTCCTCTCTGGGGCCAACGTCCTGACTTTC	CASSKEEVLSGANVLTF	TRBJ2-6	17	-	TRBV21-1	-
TGTGCCAGCAGCCACCCTCCGGGACAGAGAAACAATGAGCAGTTCTTC	CASSHPPGQRNNEQFF	TRBJ2-1	16	TRBD1	TRBV12-3/TRBV12-4	-
TGCAGCGTTGCTCCGGGTGGTAATGAGCAGTTCTTC	CSVAPGGNEQFF	TRBJ2-1	12	-	TRBV29-1	-
TGCGCCAGCAGCCAAGATCTTGGGAAGCAGTACTTC	CASSQDLGKQYF	TRBJ2-7	12	-	TRBV4-1	-
TGTGCCAGCAGCCTTGGGACAGGGGGCGCGTCCTACGAGCAGTACTTC	CASSLGTGGASYEQYF	TRBJ2-7	16	TRBD1	TRBV11-2	-
TGTGCCAGCAGTCCCACGGGGGGGAATCAGCCCCAGCATTTT	CASSPTGGNQPQHF	TRBJ1-5	14	-	TRBV6-1	-
TGCGCCAGCAGCTTGGCCGAGGAAACAGAAGCTTTCTTT	CASSLAEETEAFF	TRBJ1-1	13	-	TRBV5-1	many
TGCAGTGCCGTAGAATTTGAGCAGTTCTTC	CSAVEFEQFF	TRBJ2-1	10	-	TRBV20-1	many
TGCAGTGCTAGAGATCTCGGCAGAGGAGTAACTGGGGAGCTGTTTTTT	CSARDLGRGVTGELFF	TRBJ2-2	16	-	TRBV20-1	-
TGTGCCAGCAGTATCGCCGGGACAGGGGGCCGAGCTAACTATGGCTACACCTTC	CASSIAGTGGRANYGYTF	TRBJ1-2	18	TRBD1	TRBV28	few
TGCAGCGTTCAATTTGGTACACGAGGCACCGGGGAGCTGTTTTTT	CSVQFGTRGTGELFF	TRBJ2-2	15	-	TRBV29-1	few
TGTGCCACCAGTGATTTAGGGGGGGCCCAGCATTTT	CATSDLGGAQHF	TRBJ1-5	12	-	TRBV24-1	many